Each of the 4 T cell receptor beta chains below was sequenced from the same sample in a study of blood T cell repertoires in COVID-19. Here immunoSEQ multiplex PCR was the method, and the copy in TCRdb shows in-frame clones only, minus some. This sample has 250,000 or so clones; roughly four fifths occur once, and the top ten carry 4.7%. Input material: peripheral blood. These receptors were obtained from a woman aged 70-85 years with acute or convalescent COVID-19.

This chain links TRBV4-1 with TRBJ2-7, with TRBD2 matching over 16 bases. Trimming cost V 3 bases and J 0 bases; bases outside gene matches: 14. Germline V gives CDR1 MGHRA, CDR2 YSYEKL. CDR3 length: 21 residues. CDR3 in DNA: TGCGCCAGCAGCCACAAGTCACCGGGACTAGCGGGGGGGACCCACTCCTACGAGCAGTACTTC. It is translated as CASSHKSPGLAGGTHSYEQYF.

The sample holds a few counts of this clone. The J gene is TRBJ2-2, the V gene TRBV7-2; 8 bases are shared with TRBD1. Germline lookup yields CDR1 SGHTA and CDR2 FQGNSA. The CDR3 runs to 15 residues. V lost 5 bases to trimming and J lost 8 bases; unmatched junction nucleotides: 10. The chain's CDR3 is CASSPDRASRGELFF. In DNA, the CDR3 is TGTGCCAGCAGCCCGGACAGGGCCTCGAGAGGGGAGCTGTTTTTT.

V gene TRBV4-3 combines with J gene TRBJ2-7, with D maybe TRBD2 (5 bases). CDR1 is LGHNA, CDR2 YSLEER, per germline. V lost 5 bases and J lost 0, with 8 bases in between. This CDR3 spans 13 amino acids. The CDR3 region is CASSERYSYEQYF. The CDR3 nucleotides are TGCGCCAGCAGCGAGCGGTACTCCTACGAGCAGTACTTC.

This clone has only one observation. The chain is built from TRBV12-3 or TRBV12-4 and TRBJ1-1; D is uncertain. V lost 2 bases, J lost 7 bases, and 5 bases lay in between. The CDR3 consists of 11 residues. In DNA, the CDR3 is TGTGCCAGCAGTTTAAGAGGTGAAGCTTTCTTT. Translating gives CASSLRGEAFF.